The rows below give T cell receptor beta chains drawn from one sample of a study of tumor-infiltrating lymphocytes in localized non-small cell lung cancer. TCRdb's table, derived via immunoSEQ multiplex PCR, lists solely in-frame clones and lacks some. The table lists some 14,000 clones, about 74% of them singletons, with roughly an eighth in the top ten. Sequenced material: uninvolved lung tissue not adjacent to the tumor. The receptors here all came from a human donor with non-small cell lung cancer. Each CDR3 is given with its conserved first and last residue. Fields, in order: D gene, J gene, clone size, V gene, CDR3 DNA, CDR3 protein. D genes are given only for firm matches. Only part of the rows carry a size: once, few, many, or a class if the clone is expanded.

TRBD2 TRBJ2-1 NA TRBV5-4 TGTGCCAGCAGCTTGGCCGGATTCTTGACGGGGGGGAATGAGCAGTTCTTC CASSLAGFLTGGNEQFF
NA TRBJ1-1 NA TRBV7-2 TGTGCCAGCAGCTTAGAGGTGGGGTGGAGACCTGAAGCTTTCTTT CASSLEVGWRPEAFF
NA TRBJ1-6 NA TRBV1 TGCACCAGCAGCCAAGATGCCGGGACCAAACCTTTTTCCTATAATTCACCCCTCCACTTT CTSSQDAGTKPFSYNSPLHF
NA TRBJ2-6 NA TRBV7-8 TGTGCCAGCAGCCTGCATCACCCACAAAGTCGGGCCAACGTCCTGACTTTC CASSLHHPQSRANVLTF
NA TRBJ1-1 NA TRBV2 TGTGCCAGCAGTGCCCTGGGAAAACTTGAAGCTTTCTTT CASSALGKLEAFF
TRBD2 TRBJ2-1 NA TRBV5-1 TGCGCCAGCAGCAGCCTCGGGACTAGCGGGGGGGCCGTCTCCTACAATGAGCAGTTCTTC CASSSLGTSGGAVSYNEQFF
TRBD2 TRBJ2-1 NA TRBV7-2 TGTGCCAGCAGCTTAGTTGGTCCCGCGGGAGGTAAGCAGTTCTTC CASSLVGPAGGKQFF
NA TRBJ1-3 NA TRBV5-5 TGTGCCAGCAGCTTGGGACAAGGGGGACTTCCCTCTGGAAACACCATATATTTT CASSLGQGGLPSGNTIYF
NA TRBJ2-2 NA TRBV7-3 TGTGCCAGCAGCTTAGGATGGTCCGGGGAGCTGTTTTTT CASSLGWSGELFF
TRBD1 TRBJ2-2 once TRBV28 TGTGCCAGCAGTTTATTAGCAGGGGGCGGGGAGCTGTTTTTT CASSLLAGGGELFF
NA TRBJ2-3 NA TRBV5-4 TGTGCCAGCACCGACAGGACAGGCACAGATACGCAGTATTTT CASTDRTGTDTQYF
NA TRBJ1-2 NA TRBV6-5 TGTGCCAGCAGTTCCCCGACAGGCTACTATGGCTACACCTTC CASSSPTGYYGYTF
NA TRBJ2-1 NA TRBV29-1 TGCAGCGTTAAGGCGGACACCTACAATGAGCAGTTCTTC CSVKADTYNEQFF
NA TRBJ2-7 once TRBV5-6 TGTGCCAGCAGCTGGCAGGGGAGGGCCTACGAGCAGTACTTC CASSWQGRAYEQYF
TRBD1 TRBJ1-2 few TRBV2 TGTGCCAGTACAGGGGACTATGGCTACACCTTC CASTGDYGYTF
NA TRBJ1-1 few TRBV2 TGTGCCAGCAGTGACCGGCCGGGGGGGAACACTGAAGCTTTCTTT CASSDRPGGNTEAFF
NA TRBJ2-5 few TRBV6-1 TGTGCCACCCAACCCGGAGAGGAGACCCAGTACTTC CATQPGEETQYF
NA TRBJ2-3 NA TRBV19 TGTGCCAGTACCCTAGGGGCCTTCACAGATACGCAGTATTTT CASTLGAFTDTQYF
NA TRBJ2-3 NA TRBV9 TGTGCCAGCAGCGTAGGACCCACTAGCACAGATACGCAGTATTTT CASSVGPTSTDTQYF
TRBD1 TRBJ1-5 few TRBV19 TGTGCCAGTAGTATGGCAGGGGGCTCGGGTAGCAATCAGCCCCAGCATTTT CASSMAGGSGSNQPQHF
TRBD1 TRBJ1-2 NA TRBV6-6 TGTGCCAGCAGGTACGGGACAGACGACATCTATGGCTACACCTTC CASRYGTDDIYGYTF
NA TRBJ2-7 once TRBV13 TGTGCCAGCAGACGAACAGGGAGCTCCTACGAGCAGTACTTC CASRRTGSSYEQYF
NA TRBJ1-5 NA TRBV19 TGTGCCACTGACAGGTCGGGCCAGCCCCAGCATTTT CATDRSGQPQHF
NA TRBJ1-2 NA TRBV28 TGTGCCAGCAGTCCCACCGGGCGGAACTATGGCTACACCTTC CASSPTGRNYGYTF
NA TRBJ1-4 NA TRBV19 TGTGCCAGTAGTATAGGAACCCTCGGGCGGGATAATGAAAAACTGTTTTTT CASSIGTLGRDNEKLFF
TRBD2 TRBJ2-3 few TRBV11-3 TGTGCCAGCGGTCTGGGGGGGACGCAGTATTTT CASGLGGTQYF
NA TRBJ1-1 NA TRBV29-1 TGCAGCGTTGAAGGGGGGGGCACTGAAGCTTTCTTT CSVEGGGTEAFF
TRBD1 TRBJ2-7 NA TRBV11-2 TGTGCCAGCAGCTTAGGACAGGGCCTCTACGAGCAGTACTTC CASSLGQGLYEQYF
NA TRBJ2-1 NA TRBV5-1 TGCGCCAGCAGCTTGGATCGCGGCTCCTACAATGAGCAGTTCTTC CASSLDRGSYNEQFF
TRBD2 TRBJ2-1 NA TRBV5-1 TGCGCCAGCAGCCCCCCCGGCGGGGGGGCCGACAATGAGCAGTTCTTC CASSPPGGGADNEQFF
TRBD1 TRBJ1-3 NA TRBV25-1 TGTGCCAGCAGGACAGGGAACACCATATATTTT CASRTGNTIYF
TRBD2 TRBJ2-1 NA TRBV6-5 TGTGCCAGCATCCCACGGACTAGCGACAATGAGCAGTTCTTC CASIPRTSDNEQFF
TRBD1 TRBJ2-2 NA TRBV6-5 TGTGCCAGGGACAGGGGCAGCGGGGAGCTGTTTTTT CARDRGSGELFF
NA TRBJ1-1 few TRBV6-1 TGTGCCAGCAGCAAACAGGGGAACACTGAAGCTTTCTTT CASSKQGNTEAFF
TRBD1 TRBJ2-2 few TRBV27 TGTGCCACCCTAGGACAGGGAGCGGTCACCGGGGAGCTGTTTTTT CATLGQGAVTGELFF
NA TRBJ2-2 NA TRBV13 TGTGCCAGCAGCCCGTCCGGGCGGACCTCGAACACCGGGGAGCTGTTTTTT CASSPSGRTSNTGELFF
NA TRBJ2-5 NA TRBV5-5 TGTGCCAGCAGCGTAGAACACCGGGAGACCCAGTACTTC CASSVEHRETQYF
NA TRBJ2-7 NA TRBV2 TGTGCCAGCCGTCCGGTTGGGGGGCGTTACGAGCAGTACTTC CASRPVGGRYEQYF
TRBD1 TRBJ1-2 NA TRBV2 TGTGCCAGCAGCCAGGGGGCCACGGGCTACACCTTC CASSQGATGYTF
NA TRBJ1-1 NA TRBV28 TGTGCCAGCAGTTCCGGGTTTGTGGACACTGAAGCTTTCTTT CASSSGFVDTEAFF
NA TRBJ1-5 few TRBV27 TGTGCCAGCAGTTTGCGACAGGGCAATCAGCCCCAGCATTTT CASSLRQGNQPQHF
TRBD2 TRBJ2-3 once TRBV6-1 TGTGCCACCCAGCGGGGCCTTAGCACAGATACGCAGTATTTT CATQRGLSTDTQYF
NA TRBJ2-7 once TRBV5-6 TGTGCCAGCAGCTTCGGTTCCAAGGCCTACGAGCAGTACTTC CASSFGSKAYEQYF
NA TRBJ2-1 once TRBV19 TGTGCCAGTAGTCCCAAGGGAATAGATGAGCAGTTCTTC CASSPKGIDEQFF
TRBD2 TRBJ2-7 NA TRBV5-1 TGCGCCAGCAGGACTAGCGGGGGGCCGTCGACCTACGAGCAGTACTTC CASRTSGGPSTYEQYF
TRBD1 TRBJ2-7 NA TRBV5-1 TGCGCCAGCAGCTTGGAGACAGGGGGCTCACACGAGCAGTACTTC CASSLETGGSHEQYF
NA TRBJ2-3 NA TRBV7-8 TGTGCCAGCAGCAGGGACCGCACAGATACGCAGTATTTT CASSRDRTDTQYF
NA TRBJ1-1 NA TRBV19 TGTGCCAGTAGCCTAATGGGGAGTCGGGACACTGAAGCTTTCTTT CASSLMGSRDTEAFF
TRBD2 TRBJ2-2 NA TRBV5-1 TGCGCCACCTCACTAGCGATCGGGGACACCGGGGAGCTGTTTTTT CATSLAIGDTGELFF
NA TRBJ2-5 NA TRBV9 TGTGCCAGCAGCGTAATAGGCAGCCAAGAGACCCAGTACTTC CASSVIGSQETQYF
NA TRBJ1-5 once TRBV10-3 TGTGCCTCCTTGGGGACCGATAGCAATCAGCCCCAGCATTTT CASLGTDSNQPQHF
NA TRBJ2-1 NA TRBV29-1 TGCAGCGTTCTCGACCCGGGGTTTGGGGATGAGCAGTTCTTC CSVLDPGFGDEQFF
TRBD1 TRBJ1-1 NA TRBV7-9 TGTGCCAGCAGCCAGGGACAGGGGTTTACTGAAGCTTTCTTT CASSQGQGFTEAFF